One sample yielded the 24 T cell receptor beta chains listed below, sequenced in a study of beta chain features in type 1 diabetes. Expressed TCRB transcripts were sequenced because the isolated RNA had all been reverse transcribed beforehand. TCRdb's copy holds only in-frame clones and misses some; the assay was immunoSEQ multiplex PCR. This table holds around 250,000 clones, approximately 70% found once. Sequenced sample: naive CD4+ T cells from blood. Every receptor here comes from a man aged 25 to 40 in good health.

The chain employs TRBV11-3 and TRBJ2-3; D unresolved. The germline V gene encodes CDR1 SGHNT and CDR2 YENEEA. The CDR3 runs to 16 residues. V was clipped by 5 bases and J by 2 bases, with 17 bases between them. This CDR3 is CASSPGSSRDTDTQYF. DNA for the CDR3: TGTGCCAGCAGCCCCGGCAGTAGTCGAGACACAGATACGCAGTATTTT. Combining the CDR3 with reference TRBV11-3 and TRBJ2-3 gives the whole variable domain EAGVVQSPRYKIIEKKQPVAFWCNPISGHNTLYWYLQNLGQGPELLIRYENEEAVDDSQLPKDRFSAERLKGVDSTLKIQPAELGDSAVYLCASSPGSSRDTDTQYFGPGTRLTVL.

The genes are TRBV25-1 and TRBJ2-1, with D hard to call. Germline CDR1 reads MGHDK; CDR2 reads SYGVNS. CDR3 length equals 15 residues. Trimming shortened V by 3 bases and J by 5 bases, and 14 bases separated the two germline ends. The CDR3 here is CASSDPLAVNNEQFF. CDR3 in DNA: TGTGCCAGCAGTGACCCCTTGGCAGTCAACAATGAGCAGTTCTTC.

The rearrangement uses TRBV29-1 and TRBJ2-3; no reliable D call. Germline CDR1 is SQVTM and CDR2 is ANQGSEA. The CDR3 is made up of 12 amino acids. The CDR3 here is CSSGSNTDTQYF. CDR3 sequence (DNA): TGCAGTTCAGGTTCGAACACAGATACGCAGTATTTT.

This chain uses TRBV7-2 with TRBJ2-1; no definite D call. V was trimmed by 5 bases and J by 9 bases, leaving 17 bases between them. CDR3 length: 14 residues. CDR1 is SGHTA, CDR2 FQGNSA, per germline. CDR3 coding DNA: TGTGCCAGCAGCCACAGCTCCAGACCAGGTGAGCAGTTCTTC. Protein sequence: CASSHSSRPGEQFF.

The genes are TRBV4-3 and TRBJ2-3, with no clear D. Trimming left V 3 bases short and J 4 bases short, with 23 bases between. Germline V gene sequence: CDR1 LGHNA, CDR2 YSLEER. The CDR3 is made up of 18 amino acids. The CDR3 region is CASSQSRMIRLEADTQYF. The CDR3, as DNA: TGCGCCAGCAGCCAGTCACGGATGATTAGGTTGGAAGCAGATACGCAGTATTTT.

The rearrangement uses TRBV5-1 and TRBJ1-1, with D tentatively TRBD1 (5 bases). CDR1 and CDR2 from the germline V gene are SGHRS and YFSETQ. V was clipped by 4 bases and J by 0 bases, with 10 bases between them. The length of the CDR3 is 14 residues. DNA for the CDR3: TGCGCCAGCAGCCCGGACATCATGAACACTGAAGCTTTCTTT. It codes for CASSPDIMNTEAFF.

This chain connects TRBV18 to TRBJ1-2, with D possibly TRBD1 on 6 matching bases. The CDR3 contains 15 residues. CDR1 and CDR2 from the germline V gene are KGHSH and LQKENI. Trimming removed 4 bases from V and 2 bases from J, with 14 bases in between. The CDR3, as DNA: TGTGCCAGCTCACATGGGACACAAAACAACTATGGCTACACCTTC. Its translation: CASSHGTQNNYGYTF.

In this sample, this clone turned up once. The rearrangement links TRBV30 to TRBJ2-7, with 10 bases identical to TRBD2. V was clipped by 0 bases and J by 0 bases; unmatched bases: 14. The length of the CDR3 is 19 residues. CDR1 and CDR2 (germline): GTSNPN, SVGIG (reference sequence). CDR3 residues: CAWSVWKAGGPTYSYEQYF. In DNA, the CDR3 is TGTGCCTGGAGTGTCTGGAAAGCGGGAGGGCCGACGTACTCCTACGAGCAGTACTTC.

This clone came up once. The chain has TRBV30 and TRBJ2-2; TRBD2 aligns across 9 bases. CDR3 length: 16 residues. The ends lost 0 bases at V and 7 bases at J; junction bases unmatched: 9. Looked up from germline, CDR1 is GTSNPN and CDR2 is SVGIG (reference sequence). The CDR3 sequence is CAWSVRPGLASGELFF. The CDR3 bases are TGTGCCTGGAGTGTACGCCCCGGACTAGCGAGCGGGGAGCTGTTTTTT.

The sample holds a few counts of this clone. This sequence joins TRBV25-1 and TRBJ2-5, with D unclear. The germline gives CDR1 MGHDK, CDR2 SYGVNS. The CDR3 totals 11 residues. V was shortened by 4 bases and J by 1 base, with 1 base between the two germline ends. The CDR3 reads CASSAQETQYF. The CDR3 nucleotides read TGTGCCAGCAGTGCCCAAGAGACCCAGTACTTC.

The V call is TRBV4-3, the J call TRBJ2-3; D is unresolved. CDR1 is LGHNA, CDR2 YSLEER, per germline. CDR3 size: 15 residues. V gave up 0 bases and J gave up 1 base, with 8 bases separating them. In nucleotides, the CDR3 is TGCGCCAGCAGCCAAGATCGGGCAGGCACAGATACGCAGTATTTT. Protein: CASSQDRAGTDTQYF.

The rearrangement links TRBV2 to TRBJ2-2, with D hard to call. V was pared by 6 bases and J by 10 bases, with 15 bases between. Germline V gene lookup returns CDR1 SNHLY and CDR2 FYNNEI. The CDR3 is 13 amino acids. The CDR3 sequence: CASRPAELEELFF. For the CDR3, the DNA is TGTGCCAGCAGACCGGCCGAGTTGGAGGAGCTGTTTTTT.

The CDR3, as DNA: TGTGCCAGCAGTGAAGGGCGGGGGCGATACAATGAGCAGTTCTTC. Encoded protein: CASSEGRGRYNEQFF. The rearrangement joins TRBV2 to TRBJ2-1; D possibly corresponds to TRBD2 (7 bases). This CDR3 region has 15 residues. Between the trimmed V and J ends, which lost 1 base and 4 bases, there was a span of 11 bases. Germline CDR1 SNHLY, CDR2 FYNNEI.

This clone appeared once. The gene calls are TRBV30 and TRBJ1-2; D not certain. The V gene's germline CDR1 is GTSNPN and CDR2 SVGIG (reference sequence). The CDR3 loop spans 13 amino acids. Trimming removed 2 bases at V and 7 bases at J, with 14 bases between. The CDR3 DNA reads as TGTGCCTGGAGTACGGGCAGCCTAGGTGGCTACACCTTC. Encoded protein: CAWSTGSLGGYTF.

This clone was seen more than once but under ten times. This chain joins TRBV5-1 and TRBJ2-1, with TRBD1 matching over 8 bases. V shed 3 bases, J shed 0 bases, and the junction held 2 bases outside the gene matches. CDR3 length equals 15 residues. CDR1 is SGHRS, CDR2 YFSETQ, per germline. The CDR3 nucleotides read TGCGCCAGCAGCTCCACAGGGGGCTCCTACAATGAGCAGTTCTTC. Translating gives CASSSTGGSYNEQFF.

V gene TRBV5-1 combines with J gene TRBJ2-7; 9 bases are a match to TRBD1. CDR1 and CDR2 (germline): SGHRS, YFSETQ. With 0 bases clipped from V and 3 bases from J, the junction kept 1 base outside the gene matches. This CDR3 has 14 amino acids. This CDR3 is CASSLEDRGYEQYF. The CDR3 nucleotides are TGCGCCAGCAGCTTGGAGGACAGGGGCTACGAGCAGTACTTC.

The chain recombines TRBV5-1 with TRBJ2-5; tentative D call: TRBD2 (6 bases). The CDR3 is made up of 12 amino acids. Trimming pared 3 bases from V and 12 bases from J, leaving 15 bases between. Germline V gene data show CDR1 as SGHRS and CDR2 as YFSETQ. The CDR3 spells CASSSSGTGKYF. The CDR3 DNA is TGCGCCAGCAGCTCGTCCGGGACTGGGAAGTACTTC.

The chain links TRBV7-9 to TRBJ2-3; the D gene is possibly TRBD2 (5 bases). There are 14 residues in the CDR3. Germline loops: CDR1 SEHNR, CDR2 FQNEAQ (reference sequence). V was trimmed by 5 bases and J by 6 bases, leaving 15 bases between them. The CDR3 DNA follows: TGTGCCAGCAGCCCCATCCGTGGGAGTGATACGCAGTATTTT. Translating it yields CASSPIRGSDTQYF.

J is TRBJ2-3 and V is TRBV7-9; a weak D match, TRBD2 (5 bases). Germline CDR1 is SEHNR and CDR2 is FQNEAQ (reference sequence). This CDR3 spans 15 amino acids. Deletions cut 3 bases from V and 2 bases from J, with 12 bases between. CDR3 amino acids: CASSLESGTTDTQYF. CDR3 DNA sequence: TGTGCCAGCAGCTTGGAAAGCGGAACCACAGATACGCAGTATTTT.

In its sample, this clone was seen once. The chain couples TRBV7-9 to TRBJ2-1, with D perhaps matching TRBD2 (6 bases). This CDR3 is built from 16 residues. Germline-derived CDR1 and CDR2 are SEHNR and FQNEAQ (reference sequence). V was clipped by 5 bases and J by 6 bases, with 20 bases between them. CDR3 region: CASSPGREVLSNEQFF. CDR3 nucleotides: TGTGCCAGCAGCCCCGGTAGGGAGGTTTTAAGCAATGAGCAGTTCTTC.

The gene calls are TRBV28 and TRBJ2-1; 7 bases match TRBD2. CDR3 length: 14 residues. V gave up 5 bases and J gave up 6 bases; unmatched junction bases: 7. Germline lookup yields CDR1 MDHEN and CDR2 SYDVKM. The CDR3 reads CASSALADVNEQFF. For the CDR3, the DNA is TGTGCCAGCAGTGCGCTAGCGGACGTCAATGAGCAGTTCTTC. Filled out from reference TRBV28 and TRBJ2-1, the complete variable domain reads DVKVTQSSRYLVKRTGEKVFLECVQDMDHENMFWYRQDPGLGLRLIYFSYDVKMKEKGDIPEGYSVSREKKERFSLILESASTNQTSMYLCASSALADVNEQFFGPGTRLTVL.

The CDR3 spells CSVVRDSYEQYF. CDR3 bases: TGCAGCGTTGTTCGGGACTCCTACGAGCAGTACTTC. This chain uses TRBV29-1 with TRBJ2-5; D might be TRBD2 (5 bases). The J call could be wrong; TRBJ2-7 is a better fit for the DNA end. The CDR3 runs to 12 residues. Germline CDR1 SQVTM, CDR2 ANQGSEA.

This clone was recorded only once. The chain employs TRBV4-3 and TRBJ2-2; D gene ambiguous. With 0 bases removed from V and 7 bases from J, the gap between germline ends came to 12 bases. The CDR3 consists of 15 residues. Germline assignment: CDR1 LGHNA and CDR2 YSLEER. CDR3 coding DNA: TGCGCCAGCAGCCAAGAGGTCAAGGGCGGCGGGGAGCTGTTTTTT. Encoded protein: CASSQEVKGGGELFF.

The CDR3 DNA reads as TGTGCCTGGAGCACCGGGGATGGGGCCAACGTCCTGACTTTC. This sequence encodes CAWSTGDGANVLTF. The chain combines TRBV30 with TRBJ2-6; TRBD2 might be the D (5 bases). The CDR3 contains 14 residues. Germline V gene data show CDR1 as GTSNPN and CDR2 as SVGIG (reference sequence). V was trimmed by 3 bases and J by 3 bases, leaving 9 bases between them.